This T cell receptor beta chain stems from a study of response to subunit inactivated influenza vaccine. Study observations and caveats: Each seasonal influenza vaccination recruits few new T cells, the authors suggested.

Regarding this clonotype: Its antigen is not identified.

Each CDR3 protein gets one entry after TCRdb re-called the RT-PCR reads with MiXCR. The profile shows 530,000 or so distinct CDR3 sequences, approximately 12% of them singletons. Germline V gene sequence: CDR1 SEHNR, CDR2 FQNEAQ (reference sequence). The J segment lost 6 bases and the V segment lost 5 bases, leaving 10 bases of the junction unmatched. The CDR3 runs to 15 residues. This chain links TRBV7-9 with TRBJ2-1, with 7 bases fitting TRBD1. The sample in question was PBMCs from blood, obtained on the day of vaccination. This TCR was sampled from a middle-aged man who received an inactivated influenza vaccine. The CDR3, as DNA: TGTGCCAGCAGCCAAGACAGGGTGTTGTCCAATGAGCAGTTCTTC. Its protein is CASSQDRVLSNEQFF. The variable domain in full, with the rest retrieved from reference TRBV7-9 and TRBJ2-1, is DTGVSQNPRHKITKRGQNVTFRCDPISEHNRLYWYRQTLGQGPEFLTYFQNEAQLEKSRLLSDRFSAERPKGSFSTLEIQRTEQGDSAMYLCASSQDRVLSNEQFFGPGTRLTVL.